This T cell receptor beta chain came from a study of CD8+ T cells in alopecia areata. cDNA serving as the sequencing template came from extracted, reverse transcribed RNA. The method was immunoSEQ multiplex PCR; TCRdb's version includes in-frame clones alone and lacks a portion of them. The repertoire consists of over 120,000 clones, with about half occurring once and the leading ten covering roughly 0.99%. Trimming cost V 5 bases and J 8 bases; bases outside gene matches: 9. Germline CDR1 SGHAT, CDR2 FQDESV (reference sequence). The CDR3 runs to 15 residues. The sample consisted of CD4+ T cells sorted from blood, taken at week 0. This sequence originates from a human donor with alopecia areata. The chain couples TRBV11-1 to TRBJ2-1; 10 bases are a match to TRBD1. CDR3 bases: TGTGCCAGCAGCCGGAGACAGGGGGCTTTGGATGAGCAGTTCTTC. Translation: CASSRRQGALDEQFF.